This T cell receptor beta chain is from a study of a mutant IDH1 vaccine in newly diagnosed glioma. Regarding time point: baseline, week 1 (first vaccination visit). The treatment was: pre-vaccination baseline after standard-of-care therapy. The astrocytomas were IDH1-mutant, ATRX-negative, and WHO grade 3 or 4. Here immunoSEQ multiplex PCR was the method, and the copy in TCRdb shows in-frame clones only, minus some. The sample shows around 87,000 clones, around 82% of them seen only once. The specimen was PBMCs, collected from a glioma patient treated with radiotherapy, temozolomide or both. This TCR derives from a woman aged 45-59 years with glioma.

The CDR3 region is CASSAGPRANYGYTF. The CDR3 DNA follows: TGTGCCAGCAGCGCAGGACCCCGAGCTAACTATGGCTACACCTTC. The genes are TRBV9 and TRBJ1-2; D call uncertain. Germline CDR1 is SGDLS and CDR2 is YYNGEE. With 3 bases removed from V and 0 bases from J, the gap between germline ends came to 12 bases. The CDR3 has 15 amino acids.